Shown below are 9 T cell receptor beta chains from a single sample sequenced in a study of tumor-infiltrating lymphocytes in primary liver carcinoma. The input was about 490 ng total RNA; TCR beta cDNA was made from it with a constant-region primer. What produced the TCR beta libraries was three nested multiplex PCR rounds using slightly modified ARM-PCR. A C-beta reverse primer and TRBV1-TRBV30 forward primers served in each of the first two PCR rounds, at ten to eleven cycles apiece. A single record per CDR3 protein comes from TCRdb applying MiXCR to the multiplex PCR reads. The sample comprises some 40,000 distinct CDR3 sequences, about 75% of which are singletons, and more than 35% rests with the top ten. Extraction of RNA together with DNA used about 18-31 mg of unsorted bulk tissue. Sequencing was performed on tumor-adjacent normal liver tissue. Every receptor here comes from a man in his forties with primary liver carcinoma and hepatitis B virus infection.

A word on this clonotype: Given the absence of the conserved phenylalanine or tryptophan at the CDR3 end, a read error is likely. The chain couples TRBV24-1 to TRBJ2-2; maybe TRBD1 (5 bases). CDR3 length: 15 residues. The germline V gene has CDR1 KGHDR and CDR2 SFDVKD. The CDR3 nucleotides are TGTGCCAACAGTGAAGGGGATTACAACACCGGGGAGCTGTTTCTT. The encoded protein is CANSEGDYNTGELFL.

This clonotype was counted at least ten times. The chain employs TRBV5-4 and TRBJ2-6; D perhaps matches TRBD1 (6 bases). Deletions cut 2 bases from V and 0 bases from J, with 12 bases between. Germline values: CDR1 SGHNT, CDR2 YYREEE (reference sequence). The CDR3 runs 17 residues. CDR3 in DNA: TGTGCCAGCAGCTTCGACAGGTTAAGCTCTGGGGCCAACGTCCTGACTTTC. Translation gives CASSFDRLSSGANVLTF.

Worth noting for this clonotype: Compared with germline, one end of the junction differs, possibly owing to a read error. The chain joins TRBV2 to TRBJ2-3, with D possibly being TRBD1 (5 bases). The CDR3 is 14 amino acids. From germline, CDR1 is SNHLY and CDR2 FYNNEI. CDR3 sequence (DNA): TGCGCCAGCAGTATACAGGTACCCACAGATAGGCAGTATTTT. It encodes CASSIQVPTDRQYF.

V is TRBV30 and J is TRBJ2-7; 7 nucleotides line up with TRBD1. CDR3 length equals 13 residues. Looked up from germline, CDR1 is GTSNPN and CDR2 is SVGIG (reference sequence). The V gene end was trimmed by 0 bases and the J gene end by 13 bases; junction bases not matched to a gene: 12. The DNA of the CDR3 is TGTGCCTGGAGTGTGAAGGGGGCCTACGAGCCATACTTC. This encodes CAWSVKGAYEPYF.

To note about this clonotype: At one end the junction does not follow the germline gene, possibly because of a read error. The CDR3 spells CASTSSAIAENIQYF. CDR3 in DNA: TGTGCCAGCACCTCTTCAGCGATAGCCGAAAACATTCAGTACTTC. This rearrangement joins TRBV11-2 to TRBJ2-4; D unresolved. Germline CDR1 SGHAT, CDR2 FQNNGV. This CDR3 region has 15 residues.

The chain combines TRBV6-2 or TRBV6-3 with TRBJ2-1, with D maybe TRBD2 (5 bases). The germline V gene encodes CDR1 MNHEY and CDR2 SVGEGT. The CDR3 runs 17 residues. The V and J ends lost 7 bases and 4 bases respectively, with 23 bases between them. In nucleotides, the CDR3 is TGTGCCAGCATGGCAGGTCTCATGGGAGAAGGGTACAATGAGCAGTTCTTC. Its protein is CASMAGLMGEGYNEQFF.

This clonotype was recorded at least ten times. The rearrangement joins TRBV28 to TRBJ1-2; the match to TRBD1 covers 8 bases. After removal of 3 bases from V and 7 bases from J, the junction contained 13 bases not matched to a gene. Germline CDR1 is MDHEN and CDR2 is SYDVKM. The CDR3 consists of 16 residues. CDR3 protein: CASSLTNPLTGGGYTF. As DNA, the CDR3 is TGTGCCAGCAGTTTGACAAATCCTTTAACAGGGGGTGGCTACACCTTC.

This clonotype was recorded a few times. A read error may produce the germline difference seen at one junction end. The genes are TRBV7-9 and TRBJ2-3; 15 bases fit TRBD2. The CDR3 totals 18 residues. Germline lookup yields CDR1 SEHNR and CDR2 FQNEAQ (reference sequence). The chain's CDR3 is CASSLIAGTSGRTDRQYF. The CDR3 DNA is TGTGCCAGCAGCTTAATCGCAGGGACTAGCGGGAGGACAGATAGGCAGTATTTT. The full variable domain, its missing parts supplied by reference TRBV7-9 and TRBJ2-3, is DTGVSQNPRHKITKRGQNVTFRCDPISEHNRLYWYRQTLGQGPEFLTYFQNEAQLEKSRLLSDRFSAERPKGSFSTLEIQRTEQGDSAMYLCASSLIAGTSGRTDRQYFGPGTRLTVL.

Points on this clonotype: A much larger clone lies a single base off, so this may be a read error. The chain has TRBV7-2 and TRBJ1-1; D gene unclear. The CDR3 is 12 residues long. Trimming left V 11 bases short and J 1 base short, with 11 bases between. Germline V gene data show CDR1 as SGHTA and CDR2 as FQGNSA. The CDR3 sequence: CAGFQGNTEAFF. The CDR3, as DNA: TGTGCCGGCTTTCAAGGGAACACTGAAGCTTTCTTT.